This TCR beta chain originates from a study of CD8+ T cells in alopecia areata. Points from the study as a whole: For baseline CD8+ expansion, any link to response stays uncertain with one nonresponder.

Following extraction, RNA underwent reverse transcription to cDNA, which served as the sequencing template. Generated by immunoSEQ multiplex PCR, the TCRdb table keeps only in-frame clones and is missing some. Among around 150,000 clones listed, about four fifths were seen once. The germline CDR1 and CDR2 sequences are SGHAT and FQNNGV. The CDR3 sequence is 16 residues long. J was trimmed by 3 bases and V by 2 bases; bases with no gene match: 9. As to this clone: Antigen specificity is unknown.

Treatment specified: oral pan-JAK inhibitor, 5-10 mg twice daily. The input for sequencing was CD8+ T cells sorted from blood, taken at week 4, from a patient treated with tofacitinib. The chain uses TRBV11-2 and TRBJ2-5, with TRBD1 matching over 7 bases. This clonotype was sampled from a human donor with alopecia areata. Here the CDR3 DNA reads TGTGCCAGCAGCTTATTTCCCACCGGGACAGAAGAGACCCAGTACTTC. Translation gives CASSLFPTGTEETQYF.